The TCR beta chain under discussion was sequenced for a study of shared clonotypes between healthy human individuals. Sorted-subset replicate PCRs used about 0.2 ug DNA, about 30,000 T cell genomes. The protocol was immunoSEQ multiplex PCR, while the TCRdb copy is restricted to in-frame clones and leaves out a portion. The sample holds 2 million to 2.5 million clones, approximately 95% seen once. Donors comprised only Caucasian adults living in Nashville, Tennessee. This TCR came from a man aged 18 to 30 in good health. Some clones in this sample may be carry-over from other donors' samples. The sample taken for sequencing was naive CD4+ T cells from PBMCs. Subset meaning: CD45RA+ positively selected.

The chain's CDR3 is CASSLGGTQPSSGNTIYF. For the CDR3, the DNA is TGCGCCAGCAGCTTGGGGGGCACACAACCGAGCTCTGGAAACACCATATATTTT. The gene calls are TRBV5-1 and TRBJ1-3; the D gene is possibly TRBD1 (5 bases). CDR1 and CDR2 from the germline V gene are SGHRS and YFSETQ. V gave up 0 bases and J gave up 0 bases, with 16 bases separating them. CDR3 size: 18 residues.